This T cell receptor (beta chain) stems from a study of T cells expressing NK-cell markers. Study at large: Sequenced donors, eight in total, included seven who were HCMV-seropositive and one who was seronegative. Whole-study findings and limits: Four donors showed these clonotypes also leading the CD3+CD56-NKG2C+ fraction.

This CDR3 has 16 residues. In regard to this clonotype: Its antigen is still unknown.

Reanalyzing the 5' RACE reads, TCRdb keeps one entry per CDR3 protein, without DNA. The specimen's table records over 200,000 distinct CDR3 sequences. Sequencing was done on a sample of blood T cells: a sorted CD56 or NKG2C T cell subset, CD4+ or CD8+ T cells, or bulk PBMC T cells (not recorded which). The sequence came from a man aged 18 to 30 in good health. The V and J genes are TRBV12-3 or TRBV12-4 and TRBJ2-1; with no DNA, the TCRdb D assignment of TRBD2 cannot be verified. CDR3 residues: CASSFGSGRSYNEQFF.